These T cell receptor beta chains were read from a single sample in a study of naive and memory T cell subsets. TCRdb processed the UMI-ligation and nested PCR reads anew with MiXCR; each CDR3 protein has one entry. The data hold more than 13,000 distinct CDR3 sequences, with more than 4.5% observed a single time. The specimen comprised skin, sampled from a tuberculin skin test site. Receptors were obtained from an adult in good health. CDR3s include the opening cysteine and the closing phenylalanine or tryptophan.

j_gene | v_gene | CDR3aa
TRBJ1-6 | TRBV2 | CASSGGREGSYNSPLHF
TRBJ1-1 | TRBV21-1 | CASRWNTEAFF
TRBJ1-5 | TRBV2 | CASSGTGARQPQHF
TRBJ2-6 | TRBV29-1 | CSVAGLASGANVLTF
TRBJ2-7 | TRBV21-1 | CASSKSIRDRGTYEQYF
TRBJ1-2 | TRBV15 | CATSRDGKGIYGYTF
TRBJ2-3 | TRBV5-1 | CASKWGTDTQYF
TRBJ2-7 | TRBV5-1 | CASSRTGNYEQYF
TRBJ2-7 | TRBV11-2 | CASSPRQGIGEQYF
TRBJ2-1 | TRBV5-5 | CASSLPPGLVNEQFF
TRBJ2-7 | TRBV30 | CAWSSQGPYEQYF
TRBJ1-5 | TRBV20-1 | CSARGGPNQPQHF
TRBJ2-5 | TRBV7-2 | CASSLARAGVFF
TRBJ2-3 | TRBV11-3 | CASSPASTDTQYF
TRBJ1-1 | TRBV7-9 | CASNREAEAFF
TRBJ2-1 | TRBV5-6 | CASSQGLGWGEQFF
TRBJ1-2 | TRBV29-1 | CSARTGTDYTF
TRBJ2-6 | TRBV7-9 | CASSRTGGVSGANVLTF
TRBJ1-4 | TRBV19 | CASTQRGRTNEKLFF
TRBJ2-1 | TRBV4-1 | CASSQSTGLGPNEQFF
TRBJ2-3 | TRBV5-1 | CASSLSTSGEPTDTQYF
TRBJ1-1 | TRBV4-3 | CASSQDNSRGNTEAFF
TRBJ1-4 | TRBV4-2 | CASSSHRGGSDQKLFF
TRBJ2-6 | TRBV2 | CASIGTGSLRSGANVLTF